This is a list of T cell receptor beta chains from one sample in a study of beta chain features in type 1 diabetes. Only in-frame clones appear in the TCRdb table, and some are missing; sequencing was by immunoSEQ multiplex PCR. The table includes nearly 700,000 clones, under 15% detected once. Sequences were obtained from naive CD4+ T cells from blood. All receptors derive from a man between 18 and 35 years old with type 1 diabetes. Both conserved end residues are part of each CDR3. The D gene is left open where the match is weak. Clone size is stated in some rows and not others, as once, few, many or a class when expanded.

V	D	J	size	DNA	CDR3
TRBV6-1	TRBD1	TRBJ2-7	NA	TGTGCCAGCAGTGAACTGGACAGGGTGCCGTCCGAGCAGTACTTC	CASSELDRVPSEQYF
TRBV5-1	NA	TRBJ1-4	few	TGCGCCAGCAGCGGGGCGGCAACTAATGAAAAACTGTTTTTT	CASSGAATNEKLFF
TRBV19	NA	TRBJ1-1	NA	TGTGCCAGTAGACTAACAGCTTCTGAAGCTTTCTTT	CASRLTASEAFF
TRBV7-9	NA	TRBJ1-1	NA	TGTGCCAGCAGCCCTCAGGACAGCTACACTGAAGCTTTCTTT	CASSPQDSYTEAFF
TRBV10-3	TRBD2	TRBJ2-1	few	TGTGCCATCAGTGGGACCACTAGCGACTCCTACAATGAGCAGTTCTTC	CAISGTTSDSYNEQFF
TRBV4-1	NA	TRBJ1-2	few	TGCGCCAGCAGCCAAGATCTGGGGCAGGGATTTTCTGCGGGCTACACCTTC	CASSQDLGQGFSAGYTF
TRBV10-1	NA	TRBJ1-1	NA	TGCGCCAGCAGTGAAGGATACACTGAAGCTTTCTTT	CASSEGYTEAFF
TRBV4-1	NA	TRBJ1-2	NA	TGCGCCAGCAGCTCAGGACTCACTAACTATGGCTACACCTTC	CASSSGLTNYGYTF
TRBV13	NA	TRBJ2-7	NA	TGTGCCAGCAGCTTCCTAGGTAGCCCCTCCTACGAGCAGTACTTC	CASSFLGSPSYEQYF
TRBV18	NA	TRBJ2-1	NA	TGTGCCAGCTCACCGCCGGGGTCTTCGGACTACAATGAGCAGTTCTTC	CASSPPGSSDYNEQFF
TRBV19	NA	TRBJ1-2	few	TGTGCCAGTAGTATAGGACAGTATGGCTACACCTTC	CASSIGQYGYTF
TRBV30	NA	TRBJ2-1	once	TGTGCCTGGAGTGAAACATTGATAGGAGATAGTGAGCAGTTCTTC	CAWSETLIGDSEQFF